The clone carrying this T cell receptor (beta chain) is a singleton in its sample. The antigen remains undetermined. Prepared libraries of TCR beta cDNA carried unique molecular identifiers. MiXCR, run by TCRdb on the PCR reads, gives a single entry per CDR3 protein. The sample holds around 710,000 distinct CDR3 sequences, about 43% seen once. This sample is part of a study of post-analysis software for immune sequencing data. Study results and caveats: Strong co-clustering by F measure was seen for same-batch samples. Compared with controls, patients had more of five or six TRBV segments, including TRBV5-6, TRBV5-1 and TRBV20-1. Among multiple sclerosis patients, normalized Chao1 diversity was significantly below that of controls.

V was cut by 3 bases and J by 1 base, with 11 bases left in between. The CDR3 spans 15 residues. Sequencing input: blood. The source of this sequence is a girl aged 10 to 17 with multiple sclerosis. The V and J genes are TRBV12-3 or TRBV12-4 and TRBJ2-3; D perhaps matches TRBD2 (6 bases). CDR3 residues: CASSFPGGGTDTQYF. The CDR3, as DNA: TGTGCCAGCAGTTTTCCCGGGGGTGGCACAGATACGCAGTATTTT.